This T cell receptor (beta chain) was found in a study of shared clonotypes between healthy human individuals. Study results and limitations: About 5.2% was the fraction of naive CD4 clonotypes found shared across a few donors. Rarefaction showed that sequencing of sorted subsets was incomplete (despite large depth).

Terminally differentiated effector memory CD45RA+ cells were excluded by CCR7 positive selection of CD45RO-negative cells. The repertoire was sequenced with immunoSEQ multiplex PCR; TCRdb's copy has only in-frame clones and lacks some. The sample contains about 2.1 million clones, 93% of which appear only once. With regard to this clone: As yet, its antigen is unknown.

Trimming stripped 2 bases from V and 10 bases from J, with 6 bases between. Germline V gene lookup returns CDR1 SQVTM and CDR2 ANQGSEA. The CDR3 runs to 10 residues. This chain joins TRBV29-1 and TRBJ2-1, with D uncertain. This sequence originates from a young man in good health. Some clones in this sample may be carry-over from other donors' samples. Sequenced: naive CD8+ T cells from PBMCs. As DNA, the CDR3 is TGCAGCGTTGAAACGAGGGAGCAGTTCTTC. It specifies CSVETREQFF.